The 12 T cell receptor beta chains reported below all come from one sample, sequenced in a study of cytomegalovirus exposure and HLA in healthy donors. A multiplex PCR was run with 60 Vbeta primers and 13 Jbeta primers. The repertoire was sequenced with immunoSEQ multiplex PCR; TCRdb's copy has only in-frame clones and lacks some. The sample holds approximately 140,000 clones, approximately 80% seen once. Material: PBMCs. Receptor source: a woman between 35 and 50 years old in good health and CMV-seronegative.

The genes are TRBV6-6 and TRBJ1-5; D is uncertain. Trimming shortened V by 2 bases and J by 5 bases, and 10 bases separated the two germline ends. Germline CDR1 reads MNHNY; CDR2 reads SVGAGI (reference sequence). The CDR3 length is 14 residues. The CDR3 region is CASSYPMGDQPQHF. The CDR3, as DNA: TGTGCCAGCAGTTACCCCATGGGAGATCAGCCCCAGCATTTT.

The chain joins TRBV4-3 to TRBJ2-2; no clear D. CDR3 length: 14 residues. Germline CDR1 is LGHNA and CDR2 is YSLEER. V was trimmed by 4 bases and J by 6 bases, leaving 12 bases between them. The CDR3 nucleotides are TGCGCCAGCAGCCCCCGAACAGTGGCCGGGGAGCTGTTTTTT. As protein: CASSPRTVAGELFF.

The gene calls are TRBV10-3 and TRBJ1-2; D is perhaps TRBD1 (6 bases). This CDR3 has 14 residues. Germline-derived CDR1 and CDR2 are ENHRY and SYGVKD. The V gene lost 10 bases and the J gene lost 6 bases, with 21 bases spanning the gap. The CDR3 bases are TGTGCCACCGGGGCCGGGGGGCAGCTAGATGGCTACACCTTC. It is translated as CATGAGGQLDGYTF.

This clone was observed a single time. This chain's CDR3 is CASSTLERLDTQYF. As DNA, the CDR3 is TGTGCCAGTAGTACTTTAGAACGATTGGATACGCAGTATTTT. The V gene is TRBV19, the J gene TRBJ2-3; D is undetermined. Germline CDR1 LNHDA, CDR2 SQIVND (reference sequence). The CDR3 is made up of 14 amino acids. V was shortened by 4 bases and J by 6 bases, with 14 bases between the two germline ends.

The count of this clone is one. V gene TRBV6-1 combines with J gene TRBJ2-7; 7 positions match TRBD1. Unmatched junction bases numbered 6, after V lost 4 bases and J lost 0 bases. The length of the CDR3 is 15 residues. Germline values: CDR1 MNHNS, CDR2 SASEGT. This chain's CDR3 is CASSAGRDSSYEQYF. CDR3 coding DNA: TGTGCCAGCAGTGCTGGACGGGACAGCTCCTACGAGCAGTACTTC.

The V gene is TRBV2, the J gene TRBJ1-1; D is possibly TRBD1 (6 bases). Germline V lookup: CDR1 SNHLY, CDR2 FYNNEI. V lost 7 bases to trimming and J lost 7 bases, with 16 bases between them. The CDR3 is 13 amino acids. CDR3 region: CASKAGGMGEAFF. Here the CDR3 DNA reads TGTGCCAGCAAGGCGGGGGGCATGGGTGAAGCTTTCTTT.

This clone has a handful of counts. The CDR3 reads CASSPGENSNYGYTF. The CDR3 DNA is TGCGCCAGCAGCCCGGGGGAGAACTCTAACTATGGCTACACCTTC. V gene TRBV5-1 combines with J gene TRBJ1-2; D may be TRBD1 (5 bases). There are 15 residues in the CDR3. CDR1 and CDR2 from the germline V gene are SGHRS and YFSETQ. V lost 4 bases, J lost 0 bases, and 13 bases lay in between.

The chain links TRBV4-2 to TRBJ1-2, with TRBD1 as a possible D gene (5 bases). The CDR3 is 17 amino acids. The germline V gene has CDR1 LGHNA and CDR2 YNFKEQ. Trimming cost V 1 base and J 1 base, with 16 bases left between them. CDR3 nucleotides: TGTGCCAGCAGCCAAGTATTGGGGCAGGGTTATAACTATGGCTACACCTTC. Translating it yields CASSQVLGQGYNYGYTF.

As regards this clone: One junction end disagrees with the germline gene, perhaps due to a read error. In the same sample, other DNA sequences code for this CDR3. V and J are TRBV11-2 and TRBJ2-1; maybe TRBD1 (6 bases). The germline V gene has CDR1 SGHAT and CDR2 FQNNGV. The CDR3 has 15 amino acids. CDR3 loop: CASSLVLQGHNEQFF. As DNA, the CDR3 is TGTGCCAGCAGTTTAGTTTTACAGGGACACAATGAGCAGTTCTTC.

V and J are TRBV9 and TRBJ2-2, with 8 positions matching TRBD1. This CDR3 spans 16 amino acids. With 3 bases clipped from V and 0 bases from J, the junction kept 4 bases outside the gene matches. Germline lookup yields CDR1 SGDLS and CDR2 YYNGEE. Here the CDR3 DNA reads TGTGCCAGCAGCGCCGGACAGGGCGCGAACACCGGGGAGCTGTTTTTT. It specifies CASSAGQGANTGELFF.

The rearrangement uses TRBV19 and TRBJ1-2; 8 bases match TRBD1. The V gene end was trimmed by 4 bases and the J gene end by 4 bases; junction bases not matched to a gene: 8. This CDR3 contains 15 residues. Germline lookup yields CDR1 LNHDA and CDR2 SQIVND (reference sequence). Here the CDR3 reads CASSRRPGTGYGYTF. Here the CDR3 DNA reads TGTGCCAGTAGTAGGCGCCCCGGGACAGGCTATGGCTACACCTTC.

The CDR3 coding sequence is TGTGCCAGCAGCGACAGGGTGAGGACTGAAGCTTTCTTT. Its protein product is CASSDRVRTEAFF. The gene calls are TRBV27 and TRBJ1-1, with 7 bases identical to TRBD1. The CDR3 runs 13 residues. V shed 6 bases and J 5 bases; nucleotides not matched to a gene: 6. The germline CDR1 and CDR2 sequences are MNHEY and SMNVEV (reference sequence).